This paragraph covers one T cell receptor beta chain sequence. Of the isolated RNA, all was reverse transcribed, and so the sequenced material was expressed TCRB transcripts. Around 3.9 million reads per sample were averaged for naive, central memory and regulatory samples. Measured with immunoSEQ multiplex PCR; TCRdb has only the in-frame clones, and not every one. Found here are some 60,000 clones, roughly 60% of them singletons; the top ten hold 2% to 2.5%. This entry belongs to a study of beta chain features in type 1 diabetes. Looking at the study overall: Healthy donors resembled patients in age, gender and cell yields.

This CDR3 comprises 15 residues. V dropped 0 bases and J dropped 0 bases, with 7 bases sitting between them. CDR1 and CDR2 from the germline V gene are SGHNT and YYREEE (reference sequence). The sequenced sample consisted of Tregs from blood. The rearrangement links TRBV5-4 to TRBJ2-1; the D is unclear. The receptor was isolated from a woman younger than 30 in good health. The CDR3 DNA sequence: TGTGCCAGCAGCTTGGGTTCGAGCTCCTACAATGAGCAGTTCTTC. Protein: CASSLGSSSYNEQFF.